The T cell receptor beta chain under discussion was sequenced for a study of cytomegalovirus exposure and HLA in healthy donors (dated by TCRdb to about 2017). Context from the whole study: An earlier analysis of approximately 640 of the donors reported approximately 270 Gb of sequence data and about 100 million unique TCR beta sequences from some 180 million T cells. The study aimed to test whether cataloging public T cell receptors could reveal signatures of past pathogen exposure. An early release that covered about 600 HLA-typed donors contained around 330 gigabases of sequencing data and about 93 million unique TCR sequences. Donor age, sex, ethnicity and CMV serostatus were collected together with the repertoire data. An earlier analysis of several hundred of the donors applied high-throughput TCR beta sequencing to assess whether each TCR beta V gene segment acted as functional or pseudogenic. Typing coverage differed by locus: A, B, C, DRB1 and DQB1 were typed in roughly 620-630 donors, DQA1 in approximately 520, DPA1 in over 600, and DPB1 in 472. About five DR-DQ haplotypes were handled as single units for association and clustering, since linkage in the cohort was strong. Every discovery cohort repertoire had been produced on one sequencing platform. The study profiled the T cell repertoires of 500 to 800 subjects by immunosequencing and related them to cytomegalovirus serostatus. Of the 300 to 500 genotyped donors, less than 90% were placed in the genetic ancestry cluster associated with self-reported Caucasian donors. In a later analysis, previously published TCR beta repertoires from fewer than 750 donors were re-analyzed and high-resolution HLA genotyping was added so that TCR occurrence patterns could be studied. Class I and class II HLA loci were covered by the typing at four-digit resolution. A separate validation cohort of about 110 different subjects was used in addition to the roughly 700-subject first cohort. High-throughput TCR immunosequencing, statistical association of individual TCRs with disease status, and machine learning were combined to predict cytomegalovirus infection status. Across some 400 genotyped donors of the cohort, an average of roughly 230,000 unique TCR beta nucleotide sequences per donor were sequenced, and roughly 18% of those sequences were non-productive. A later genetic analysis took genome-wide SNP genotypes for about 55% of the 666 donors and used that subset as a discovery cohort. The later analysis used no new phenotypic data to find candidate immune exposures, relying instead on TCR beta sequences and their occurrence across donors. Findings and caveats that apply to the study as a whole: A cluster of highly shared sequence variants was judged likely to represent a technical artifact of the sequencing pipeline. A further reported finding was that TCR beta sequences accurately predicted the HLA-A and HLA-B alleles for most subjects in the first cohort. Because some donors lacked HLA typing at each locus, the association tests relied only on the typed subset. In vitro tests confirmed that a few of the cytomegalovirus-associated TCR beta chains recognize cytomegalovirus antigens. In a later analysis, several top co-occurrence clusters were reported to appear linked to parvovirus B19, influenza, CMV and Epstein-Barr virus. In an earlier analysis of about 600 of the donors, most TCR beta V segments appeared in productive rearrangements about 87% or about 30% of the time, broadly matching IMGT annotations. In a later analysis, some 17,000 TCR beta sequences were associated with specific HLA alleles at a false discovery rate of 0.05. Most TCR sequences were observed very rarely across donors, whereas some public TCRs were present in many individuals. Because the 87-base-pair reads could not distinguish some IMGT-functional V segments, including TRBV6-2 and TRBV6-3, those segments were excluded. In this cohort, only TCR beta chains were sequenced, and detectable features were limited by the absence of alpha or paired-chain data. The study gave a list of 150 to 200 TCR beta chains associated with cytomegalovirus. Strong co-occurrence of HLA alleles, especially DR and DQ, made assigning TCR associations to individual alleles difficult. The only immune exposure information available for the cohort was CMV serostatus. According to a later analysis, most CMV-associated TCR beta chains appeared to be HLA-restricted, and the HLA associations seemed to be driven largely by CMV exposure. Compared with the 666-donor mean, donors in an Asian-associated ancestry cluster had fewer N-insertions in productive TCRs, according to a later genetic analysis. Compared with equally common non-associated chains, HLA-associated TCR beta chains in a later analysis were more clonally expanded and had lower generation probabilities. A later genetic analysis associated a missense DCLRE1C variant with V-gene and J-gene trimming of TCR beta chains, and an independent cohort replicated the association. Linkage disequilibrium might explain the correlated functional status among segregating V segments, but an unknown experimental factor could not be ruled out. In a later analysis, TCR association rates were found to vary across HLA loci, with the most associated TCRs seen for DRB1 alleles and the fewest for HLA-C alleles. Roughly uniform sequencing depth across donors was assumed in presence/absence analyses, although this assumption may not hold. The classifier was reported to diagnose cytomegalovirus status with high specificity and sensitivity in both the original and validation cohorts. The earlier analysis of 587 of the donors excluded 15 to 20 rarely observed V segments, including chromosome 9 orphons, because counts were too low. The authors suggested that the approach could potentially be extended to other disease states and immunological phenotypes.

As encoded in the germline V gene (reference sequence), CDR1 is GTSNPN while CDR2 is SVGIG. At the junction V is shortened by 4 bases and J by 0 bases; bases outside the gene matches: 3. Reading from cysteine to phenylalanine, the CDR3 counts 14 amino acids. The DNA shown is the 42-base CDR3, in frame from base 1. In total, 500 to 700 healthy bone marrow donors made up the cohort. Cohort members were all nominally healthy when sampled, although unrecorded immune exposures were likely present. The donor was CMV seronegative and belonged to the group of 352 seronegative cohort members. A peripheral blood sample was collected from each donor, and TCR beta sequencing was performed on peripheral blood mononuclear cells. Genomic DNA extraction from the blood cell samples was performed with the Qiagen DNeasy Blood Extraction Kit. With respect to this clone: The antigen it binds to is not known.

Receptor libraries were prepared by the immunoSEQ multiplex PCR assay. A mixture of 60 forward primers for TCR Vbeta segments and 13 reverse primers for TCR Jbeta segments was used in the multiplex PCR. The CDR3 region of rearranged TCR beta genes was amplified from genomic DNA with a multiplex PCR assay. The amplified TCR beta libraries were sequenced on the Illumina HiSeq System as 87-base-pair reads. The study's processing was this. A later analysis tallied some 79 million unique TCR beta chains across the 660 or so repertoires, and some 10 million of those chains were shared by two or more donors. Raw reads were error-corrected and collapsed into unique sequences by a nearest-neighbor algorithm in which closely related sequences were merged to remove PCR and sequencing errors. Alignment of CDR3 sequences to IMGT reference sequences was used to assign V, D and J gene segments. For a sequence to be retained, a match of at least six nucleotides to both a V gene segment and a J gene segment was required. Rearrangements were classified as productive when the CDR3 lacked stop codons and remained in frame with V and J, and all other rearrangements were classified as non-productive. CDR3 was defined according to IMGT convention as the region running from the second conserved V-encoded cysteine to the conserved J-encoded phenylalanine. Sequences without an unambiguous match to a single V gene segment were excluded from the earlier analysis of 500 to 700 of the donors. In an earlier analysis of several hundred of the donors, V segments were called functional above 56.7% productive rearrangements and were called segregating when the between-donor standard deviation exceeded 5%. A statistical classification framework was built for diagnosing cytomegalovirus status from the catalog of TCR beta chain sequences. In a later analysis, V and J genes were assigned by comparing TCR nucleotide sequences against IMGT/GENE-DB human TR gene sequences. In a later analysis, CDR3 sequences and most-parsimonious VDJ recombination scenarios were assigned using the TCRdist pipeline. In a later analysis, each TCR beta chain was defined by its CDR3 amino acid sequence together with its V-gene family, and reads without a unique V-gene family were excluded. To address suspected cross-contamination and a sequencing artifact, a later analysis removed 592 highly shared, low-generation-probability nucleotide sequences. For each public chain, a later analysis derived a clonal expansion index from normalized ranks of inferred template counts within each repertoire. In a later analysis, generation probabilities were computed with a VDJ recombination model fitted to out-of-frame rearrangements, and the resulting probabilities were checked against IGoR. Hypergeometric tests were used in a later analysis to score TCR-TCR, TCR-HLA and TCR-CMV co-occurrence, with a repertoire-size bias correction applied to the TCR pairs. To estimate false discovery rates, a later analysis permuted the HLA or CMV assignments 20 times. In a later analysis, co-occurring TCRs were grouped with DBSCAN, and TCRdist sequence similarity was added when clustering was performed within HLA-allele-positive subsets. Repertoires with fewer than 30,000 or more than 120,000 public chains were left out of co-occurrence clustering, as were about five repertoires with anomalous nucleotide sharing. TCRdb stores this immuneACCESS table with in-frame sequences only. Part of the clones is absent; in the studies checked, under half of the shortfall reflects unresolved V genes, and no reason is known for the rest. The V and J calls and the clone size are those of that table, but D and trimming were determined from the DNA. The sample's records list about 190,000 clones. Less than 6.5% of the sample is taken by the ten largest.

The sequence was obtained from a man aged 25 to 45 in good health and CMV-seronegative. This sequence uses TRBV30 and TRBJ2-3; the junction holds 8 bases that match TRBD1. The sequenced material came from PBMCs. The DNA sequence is TGTGCCTGGACCAGGGGGCATAGCACAGATACGCAGTATTTT. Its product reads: CAWTRGHSTDTQYF.